This is a list of T cell receptor beta chains from one sample in a study of blood T cell repertoires in COVID-19. The assay was immunoSEQ multiplex PCR, and TCRdb's table has in-frame clones only and misses some. The repertoire includes around 300,000 clones, over 75% of them detected once, and around 5% sits in the top ten. The sample was PBMCs or T cells enriched from blood (not recorded which). Receptors originate from a man aged 30 to 45 who had recovered from COVID-19. Both conserved end residues are part of each CDR3. A D gene is named only where the DNA matches it firmly. Clone size appears in some rows only: once, few, many, or a class for an expanded clone.

cdr3_nt	cdr3_aa	d_call	clone_size	v_call	j_call
TGCAGCGTTACAGGGGCAACTAATGAAAAACTGTTTTTT	CSVTGATNEKLFF	TRBD1	few	TRBV29-1	TRBJ1-4
TGTGCCAGCAGCTTAGAAGCGTATGGCGGCTACACCTTC	CASSLEAYGGYTF	NA	NA	TRBV7-9	TRBJ1-2
TGTGCCAGCAGCGAGGCGGGACAGGGCTCCTACGAGCAGTACTTC	CASSEAGQGSYEQYF	TRBD1	NA	TRBV9	TRBJ2-7
TGTGCCAGCGACGTGACAGGGGTAACAACTAATGAAAAACTGTTTTTT	CASDVTGVTTNEKLFF	TRBD1	once	TRBV25-1	TRBJ1-4
TGTGCCAGCAGCTTAGCGGGGACAGTCCCCTCTGGGGCCAACGTCCTGACTTTC	CASSLAGTVPSGANVLTF	TRBD1	NA	TRBV7-2	TRBJ2-6
TGTGCCAGCAGCCCCAGGGGGGTCGTCGAGCAGTACTTC	CASSPRGVVEQYF	NA	NA	TRBV5-4	TRBJ2-7
TGTGCCAGCAGCCTCACTAGCGGGGGTTATCCCGGGGAGCTGTTTTTT	CASSLTSGGYPGELFF	TRBD2	NA	TRBV7-8	TRBJ2-2
TGTGCCAGCAGTTACGGGTTTGGTAGCGGGGACTACGAGCAGTACTTC	CASSYGFGSGDYEQYF	TRBD2	NA	TRBV6-6	TRBJ2-7
TGTGCCAGCAGAACCCCCCGGGGTAACTCCTACAATGAGCAGTTCTTC	CASRTPRGNSYNEQFF	NA	once	TRBV28	TRBJ2-1
TGTGCCAGCTTGGCAGGGCCCTACGAGCAGTACTTC	CASLAGPYEQYF	NA	NA	TRBV6-5	TRBJ2-7
TGTGCCAGCAGGTCAGGGGGTGGCACAGATACGCAGTATTTT	CASRSGGGTDTQYF	TRBD1	NA	TRBV28	TRBJ2-3
TGTGCCAGTAGTCCACAGGGACTAGCGGGGGGGCCATCGGAGGACGAGCAGTACTTC	CASSPQGLAGGPSEDEQYF	TRBD2	NA	TRBV19	TRBJ2-7
TGTGCCAGCTTTAGTACTGGGACAGTCAATGAGCAGTTCTTC	CASFSTGTVNEQFF	TRBD1	NA	TRBV18	TRBJ2-1
TGTGCCAGCAGACCGACAGGGACCGGGGAGCTGTTTTTT	CASRPTGTGELFF	TRBD1	NA	TRBV6-5	TRBJ2-2
TGTGCCAGCAGCCCCGGGACTAGCGGGGGGATGGGGACCCAGTACTTC	CASSPGTSGGMGTQYF	TRBD2	NA	TRBV6-2/TRBV6-3	TRBJ2-5
TGTGCCAGCAGCTTACAGGGGTGGGCAGATACGCAGTATTTT	CASSLQGWADTQYF	NA	NA	TRBV7-6	TRBJ2-3
TGTGCCAGCAGTCTTTCCTGGAGCCGCGGTGGCTACACCTTC	CASSLSWSRGGYTF	NA	NA	TRBV6-2/TRBV6-3	TRBJ1-2
TGTGCCAGCAGTTACCTAGGGGATGGAAACACCATATATTTT	CASSYLGDGNTIYF	NA	NA	TRBV6-5	TRBJ1-3
TGTGCCAGCAGGACTAGCGGGGGCCTCCAAGAGACCCAGTACTTC	CASRTSGGLQETQYF	TRBD2	NA	TRBV3-1/TRBV3-2	TRBJ2-5
TGTGCCAGCAGCTTAGATGGTTGGGGGCCCTCGTCCCAGTACTTC	CASSLDGWGPSSQYF	NA	NA	TRBV11-2	TRBJ2-5
TGCAGCGTTGATACAGGGAGGGAAACTGAAGCTTTCTTT	CSVDTGRETEAFF	NA	NA	TRBV29-1	TRBJ1-1
TGTGCCAGCTCACCGGGACAGGGAATCTCCTACGAGCAGTACTTC	CASSPGQGISYEQYF	TRBD1	NA	TRBV18	TRBJ2-7
TGTGCCAGCAGCCGTCCCCGAGACTACCTCTCCTACGAGCAGTACTTC	CASSRPRDYLSYEQYF	NA	NA	TRBV3-1/TRBV3-2	TRBJ2-7
TGCAGTGCTAGTTTGTTGACGAGGGGGGAGCAGTTCTTC	CSASLLTRGEQFF	NA	NA	TRBV20-1	TRBJ2-1
TGTGCCAGCATCGAACTAGCGGGGGGCCACGAGACCCAGTACTTC	CASIELAGGHETQYF	TRBD2	NA	TRBV7-8	TRBJ2-5
TGTGCCAGCAGTTCCGGGACACCAATTGACAATGAGCAGTTCTTC	CASSSGTPIDNEQFF	NA	NA	TRBV27	TRBJ2-1
TGTGCCAGCAGCCCTCGACAGGGGAGAACAGATACGCAGTATTTT	CASSPRQGRTDTQYF	TRBD1	NA	TRBV3-1/TRBV3-2	TRBJ2-3
TGTGCCAGCACCGGGGAAGCTAACACTGAAGCTTTCTTT	CASTGEANTEAFF	NA	NA	TRBV2	TRBJ1-1
TGTGCCAGCAGTTTAATTCGACTAGGGTTCAGCTCCTACGAGCAGTACTTC	CASSLIRLGFSSYEQYF	NA	NA	TRBV28	TRBJ2-7
TGTGCCAGCAGCCCGTCCTACCCTAGCGGGGGGAGGACCGGGGAGCTGTTTTTT	CASSPSYPSGGRTGELFF	TRBD2	NA	TRBV5-5	TRBJ2-2
TGTGCCAGCAGCCAACACCCAGAAGAGACCCAGTACTTC	CASSQHPEETQYF	NA	NA	TRBV4-2	TRBJ2-5
TGCGCCAGCAGTGAGTCGTCGTCGGGGGGGGACAATGAGCAGTTCTTC	CASSESSSGGDNEQFF	TRBD2	NA	TRBV10-2	TRBJ2-1
TGCGCCAGCAGCCAAGGGACAGGGAAAGACTATGGCTACACCTTC	CASSQGTGKDYGYTF	TRBD1	NA	TRBV4-1	TRBJ1-2
TGTGCCAGCAGCCAAGAAACAGGGGCTCGCCGCGGAGAAGCTGGCTACACCTTC	CASSQETGARRGEAGYTF	TRBD1	NA	TRBV3-1/TRBV3-2	TRBJ1-2
TGTGCCAGCAGCGTATCGGTAGGAAGCGGAGAGACCCAGTACTTC	CASSVSVGSGETQYF	NA	NA	TRBV11-2	TRBJ2-5
TGTGCCAGCAGGGGGGCAGGGGATTCTTCACCCCTCCACTTT	CASRGAGDSSPLHF	NA	NA	TRBV5-5	TRBJ1-6
TGCGCCAGCAGCCCGGGGACTAGCGCATCTAGCACAGATACGCAGTATTTT	CASSPGTSASSTDTQYF	TRBD2	NA	TRBV4-1	TRBJ2-3
TGTGCCAGTAAAAACCCGGACTATGGCTACACCTTC	CASKNPDYGYTF	NA	NA	TRBV19	TRBJ1-2
TGCGCCAGCAGCTCCGGACAGGGGACGCCTTATAATTCACCCCTCCACTTT	CASSSGQGTPYNSPLHF	TRBD1	NA	TRBV5-1	TRBJ1-6
TGTGCCAGCAGCTTGGTCCTAGCGGGGATAACAGATACGCAGTATTTT	CASSLVLAGITDTQYF	TRBD2	NA	TRBV5-4	TRBJ2-3
TGTGCCAGCAGTTACCCCAGACAGGCGGGGGGGACTGAAGCTTTCTTT	CASSYPRQAGGTEAFF	NA	NA	TRBV6-5	TRBJ1-1
TGTGCCAGCTCCCTCGGGGGGGTTCAAGAGACCCAGTACTTC	CASSLGGVQETQYF	TRBD2	NA	TRBV18	TRBJ2-5
TGTGCCACCAGTGACCCTTACTATGGACTAGCGGGGAAAGAGCAGTTCTTC	CATSDPYYGLAGKEQFF	TRBD2	NA	TRBV24-1	TRBJ2-1
TGTGCCAGCAGCTTAGGACAGGGGTGGGACACTGAAGCTTTCTTT	CASSLGQGWDTEAFF	TRBD1	NA	TRBV7-8	TRBJ1-1
TGCGCCAGCAGCTTGGGCGGGGCTCAGAATTCACCCCTCCACTTT	CASSLGGAQNSPLHF	NA	NA	TRBV5-1	TRBJ1-6
TGTGCCAGCAGCTTATCAGTCGCCTACAATGAGCAGTTCTTC	CASSLSVAYNEQFF	NA	NA	TRBV7-2	TRBJ2-1
TGTGCCAGCAGTTCCCAGGGGAAGAACACTGAAGCTTTCTTT	CASSSQGKNTEAFF	NA	NA	TRBV6-2/TRBV6-3	TRBJ1-1
TGCGCCAGCAGCTCTACTACAGGGCATCTATATGGCTACACCTTC	CASSSTTGHLYGYTF	NA	NA	TRBV5-1	TRBJ1-2
TGTGCCAGCAGTTCGCGGGGACTCAACAATGAGCAGTTCTTC	CASSSRGLNNEQFF	NA	NA	TRBV27	TRBJ2-1
TGCGCCAGCGCACCAGGGGAAAGGGAGCAGTTCTTC	CASAPGEREQFF	NA	few	TRBV4-1	TRBJ2-1
TGTGCCAGCAGCCAAGGGTGGGCGACTAGTCCTACCGATACGCAGTATTTT	CASSQGWATSPTDTQYF	NA	NA	TRBV7-9	TRBJ2-3
TGTGCCAGTAGTACGGGACCCCTGGGGGCCAACACTGAAGCTTTCTTT	CASSTGPLGANTEAFF	NA	NA	TRBV19	TRBJ1-1
TGCGCCAGCAGCTTAACGGGAGGGCTCTTCACAGATACGCAGTATTTT	CASSLTGGLFTDTQYF	TRBD2	NA	TRBV5-1	TRBJ2-3
TGTGCCAGCAACTTCAGGACAGGTGTCTACAATGAGCAGTTCTTC	CASNFRTGVYNEQFF	TRBD1	NA	TRBV5-6	TRBJ2-1
TGTGCCAGCAGTCCACAGGGGGCGAGGTCCGAGCAGTACTTC	CASSPQGARSEQYF	TRBD1	NA	TRBV6-5	TRBJ2-7
TGCGCCAGCAGCTTGGGTCCGGTAGCGGGGGCCACGTACAATGAGCAGTTCTTC	CASSLGPVAGATYNEQFF	TRBD2	NA	TRBV5-1	TRBJ2-1
TGCGCCAGCAGCCAAGATCGTGTCGGGGTCCAAGAGACCCAGTACTTC	CASSQDRVGVQETQYF	NA	NA	TRBV4-1	TRBJ2-5